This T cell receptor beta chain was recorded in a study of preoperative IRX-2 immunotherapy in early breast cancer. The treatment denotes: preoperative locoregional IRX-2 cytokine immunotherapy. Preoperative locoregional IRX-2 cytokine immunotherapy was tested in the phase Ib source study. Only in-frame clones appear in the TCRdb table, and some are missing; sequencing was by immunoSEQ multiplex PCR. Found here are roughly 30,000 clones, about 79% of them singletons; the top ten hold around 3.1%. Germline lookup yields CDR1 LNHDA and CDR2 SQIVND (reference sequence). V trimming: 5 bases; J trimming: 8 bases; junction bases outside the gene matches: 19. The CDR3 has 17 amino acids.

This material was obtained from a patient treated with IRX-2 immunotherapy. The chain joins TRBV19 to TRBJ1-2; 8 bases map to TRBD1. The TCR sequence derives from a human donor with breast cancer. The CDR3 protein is CASSSRRQGAPRRGYTF. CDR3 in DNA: TGTGCCAGTAGTTCCCGGCGGCAGGGGGCTCCCCGGAGGGGCTACACCTTC.